This TCR beta chain is from a study of tissue T cells after allogeneic stem cell transplantation. Findings and caveats of the study: Only a limited share of tissue TCRs appeared in blood or spleen. Which tissue TCRs were alloreactive or antigen-specific was not determined. Some clones might be persisting host cells.

Time point given: mouse harvest day 7 after allogeneic transplant. The graft held 10^6 splenic CD5+ T cells and 10^7 T-cell-depleted bone marrow cells. This mouse GVHD model was MHC-mismatched B6 to BALB/c, profiled day 7 or 14. This CDR3 comprises 15 residues. In germline, CDR1 is NNHDY, CDR2 SYVADS. V was clipped by 2 bases and J by 5 bases; unmatched bases: 2. Survey-depth TCRbeta CDR3 sequencing reported V/J genes and productive frequencies. Using immunoSEQ multiplex PCR, the repertoire was profiled, and TCRdb retains in-frame clones only, with some absent. The sample contains around 5,900 clones, 45% to 55% of which appear only once. On this clone: What it binds is not known. Genes here carry mouse names. Read data end 1 residue before the CDR3 end; the end is taken from the germline J gene.

The chain is built from TRBV13-3 and TRBJ1-6; 9 nucleotides match TRBD1. TRBJ1-6 has ORF status, its function being uncertain. The receptor's source is a female BALB/c mouse given C57BL/6 T cells with graft-versus-host disease after an allogeneic hematopoietic cell transplant. Sequenced input: gut tissue. CDR3 DNA, as far as it was read: TGTGCCAGCAGTGAAGGGGACAGGGATAATTCGCCCCTCTAC. The encoded protein is CASSEGDRDNSPLY. The whole CDR3 is CASSEGDRDNSPLYF.